What follows are 26 T cell receptor beta chains derived from one specimen sequenced in a study of CD8 T cells in ankylosing spondylitis. TCRdb re-called the 5' RACE reads through MiXCR, storing one row per CDR3 protein. The table records around 540,000 distinct CDR3 sequences, roughly 12% of them present only once. Study-wide results and limits: Ankylosing spondylitis blood appeared to carry a characteristic TCR beta motif of seven to nine highly homologous variants.

No cognate antigen is known for these TCRs. Sequences were obtained from blood, either unsorted or a sorted T cell fraction (not recorded which). Every receptor here comes from a male donor with ankylosing spondylitis.

The CDR3 DNA reads TGCAGTGCTCCAAGGTCCTACGAGCAGTACTTC. Its translation is CSAPRSYEQYF. The chain recombines TRBV20-1 with TRBJ2-7, with D unclear. The CDR3 is 11 amino acids. The V and J ends lost 5 bases and 1 base respectively, with 6 bases between them. The germline V gene encodes CDR1 DFQATT and CDR2 SNEGSKA (reference sequence).

This clonotype was detected a few times. The chain has TRBV20-1 and TRBJ2-3; 7 nucleotides agree with TRBD1. CDR3 length: 13 amino acids. With 0 bases clipped from V and 7 bases from J, the junction kept 4 bases outside the gene matches. Germline V CDR1 and CDR2: DFQATT, SNEGSKA (reference sequence). CDR3 sequence (DNA): TGCAGTGCTAGAGAATCAGGGGGAAATACGCAGTATTTT. Amino acids: CSARESGGNTQYF.

This clonotype was found many times. The CDR3 protein is CASSLESAGAGNEQFF. CDR3 coding DNA: TGCGCCAGCAGCTTGGAATCGGCGGGAGCTGGCAATGAGCAGTTCTTC. The rearrangement uses TRBV5-1 and TRBJ2-1; 7 bases are shared with TRBD2. Trimming cost V 0 bases and J 6 bases; bases outside gene matches: 9. Germline V gives CDR1 SGHRS, CDR2 YFSETQ. The CDR3 spans 16 residues.

This clonotype was recorded at least ten times. CDR3 in amino acids: CASSPGQGSWNTEAFF. As DNA, the CDR3 is TGCGCCAGCAGCCCGGGACAGGGCTCGTGGAACACTGAAGCTTTCTTT. V is TRBV5-1 and J is TRBJ1-1; 9 bases fit TRBD1. CDR3 length equals 16 residues. Germline CDR1 SGHRS, CDR2 YFSETQ. The trim removed 4 bases at V and 1 base at J, leaving 8 bases unmatched. Full variable domain (outside the CDR3, taken from reference TRBV5-1 and TRBJ1-1): KAGVTQTPRYLIKTRGQQVTLSCSPISGHRSVSWYQQTPGQGLQFLFEYFSETQRNKGNFPGRFSGRQFSNSRSEMNVSTLELGDSALYLCASSPGQGSWNTEAFFGQGTRLTVV.

This clonotype has at least ten counts. The germline gene is not matched at one end of the junction; a read error may be the cause. This sequence joins TRBV10-3 and TRBJ2-3, with 11 bases identical to TRBD2. This CDR3 comprises 16 residues. The germline V gene encodes CDR1 ENHRY and CDR2 SYGVKD. In DNA form, the CDR3 reads TGTGCCATCAGTGAGTCCGCTAGCGGGAGGACAGACACGCAGTATTTT. This codes for CAISESASGRTDTQYF.

This clonotype has only a few counts. The chain combines TRBV29-1 with TRBJ2-3; 12 positions match TRBD1. Losses at the gene ends were 8 bases for V and 1 base for J; bases not matched to a gene: 7. Germline V gives CDR1 SQVTM, CDR2 ANQGSEA. The CDR3 is made up of 15 amino acids. CDR3: CSLRDRGRGTDTQYF. CDR3 bases: TGCAGCCTAAGGGACAGGGGGCGAGGCACAGATACGCAGTATTTT.

This chain links TRBV3-1 with TRBJ2-7; 7 positions agree with TRBD1. The germline gives CDR1 LGHDT, CDR2 YNNKEL (reference sequence). CDR3 length: 14 amino acids. V was pared by 4 bases and J by 6 bases, with 9 bases of the junction left unmatched. The CDR3, as DNA: TGTGCCAGCAGCCTAACAGGGGCTCGGGGCGAGCAGTACGTC. This sequence encodes CASSLTGARGEQYV.

V usage is TRBV5-1 and J usage is TRBJ2-5; 8 bases agree with TRBD2. The J segment lost 9 bases and the V segment lost 5 bases, leaving 9 bases of the junction unmatched. The CDR3 runs 13 residues. Per the germline V gene, CDR1 is SGHRS and CDR2 is YFSETQ. The CDR3 loop reads CASSPGGVVAQYF. The CDR3 nucleotides are TGCGCCAGCAGTCCGGGAGGGGTGGTAGCCCAGTACTTC.

This clonotype came up a few times. The gene calls are TRBV5-1 and TRBJ1-2; D unclear. The CDR3 contains 12 residues. The V and J ends lost 0 bases and 7 bases respectively, with 7 bases between them. Per germline, CDR1 SGHRS and CDR2 YFSETQ. CDR3 DNA sequence: TGCGCCAGCAGCTTGGATCCGGGTGGCTACACCTTC. Translated: CASSLDPGGYTF.

V usage is TRBV27 and J usage is TRBJ2-1; the D gene is possibly TRBD1 (5 bases). The CDR3 is 14 residues long. V was clipped by 8 bases and J by 7 bases, with 18 bases between them. Germline CDR1 is MNHEY and CDR2 is SMNVEV (reference sequence). This chain's CDR3 is CASAGFRRLNEQFF. Written as DNA, the CDR3 is TGTGCCAGCGCAGGGTTTCGTCGTTTGAATGAGCAGTTCTTC.

This clonotype has only a few counts. V gene TRBV3-1 combines with J gene TRBJ2-7, with no clear D. V shed 0 bases and J shed 0 bases, with 9 bases lying between them. Per the germline V gene, CDR1 is LGHDT and CDR2 is YNNKEL (reference sequence). The length of the CDR3 is 15 residues. In DNA, the CDR3 is TGTGCCAGCAGCCAAGATCGGGCCTACTCCTACGAGCAGTACTTC. Translation: CASSQDRAYSYEQYF.

This rearrangement joins TRBV7-2 to TRBJ2-1; TRBD2 might be the D (6 bases). The CDR3 length is 13 residues. Germline CDR1 and CDR2: SGHTA and FQGNSA. V dropped 3 bases and J dropped 10 bases, with 13 bases sitting between them. Here the CDR3 reads CASSLGGQGEQFF. In DNA, the CDR3 is TGTGCCAGCAGCTTGGGGGGTCAAGGAGAGCAGTTCTTC.

This clonotype has only a few counts. CDR3 protein: CASGQGGREQFF. The CDR3, as DNA: TGTGCCAGCGGCCAAGGGGGCCGGGAGCAGTTCTTC. The V gene is TRBV5-4, the J gene TRBJ2-1; TRBD1 agrees at 7 bases. The V and J ends lost 7 bases and 10 bases, in that order; junction bases with no gene match: 8. The germline gives CDR1 SGHNT, CDR2 YYREEE (reference sequence). This CDR3 has 12 amino acids. Looking up the rest from reference TRBV5-4 and TRBJ2-1 gives the full variable domain: ETGVTQSPTHLIKTRGQQVTLRCSSQSGHNTVSWYQQALGQGPQFIFQYYREEENGRGNFPPRFSGLQFPNYSSELNVNALELDDSALYLCASGQGGREQFFGPGTRLTVL.

This sequence joins TRBV2 and TRBJ2-3; D is unclear. CDR1 and CDR2 from the germline V gene are SNHLY and FYNNEI. Trimming cost V 3 bases and J 4 bases, with 5 bases left between them. This CDR3 is 12 amino acids long. This CDR3 reads CASSDQADTQYF. The CDR3 DNA reads TGTGCCAGCAGTGACCAGGCAGATACGCAGTATTTT.

This clonotype was observed at least ten times. This sequence joins TRBV7-2 and TRBJ2-5; the D is unclear. This CDR3 is built from 11 residues. Trimming shortened V by 5 bases and J by 3 bases, and 4 bases separated the two germline ends. CDR1 SGHTA and CDR2 FQGNSA come from the germline V gene. The CDR3 reads CASSHEETQYF. The CDR3 DNA sequence: TGTGCCAGCAGCCACGAAGAGACCCAGTACTTC.

The chain has TRBV18 and TRBJ2-1, with 9 bases lining up with TRBD2. CDR1 is KGHSH and CDR2 is LQKENI in the germline V gene. The CDR3 spans 20 residues. Trimming removed 2 bases from V and 7 bases from J; junction bases left unmatched: 21. As DNA, the CDR3 is TGTGCCAGCTCACCATCCTTCGGGGGACAACATTCTAGCGGGGTGAATGAGCAGTTCTTC. Protein sequence: CASSPSFGGQHSSGVNEQFF.

The CDR3 is CASSTDRRFQETQYF. CDR3 coding DNA: TGTGCCAGCAGCACAGACAGGAGATTCCAAGAGACCCAGTACTTC. The genes are TRBV7-2 and TRBJ2-5; a weak D match, TRBD1 (6 bases). CDR1 is SGHTA and CDR2 is FQGNSA in the germline V gene. The CDR3 has 15 residues. V was cut by 5 bases and J by 1 base, with 14 bases left in between.

This clonotype was seen ten or more times. The V gene is TRBV15, the J gene TRBJ1-4, with 7 nucleotides matching TRBD1. V lost 6 bases and J lost 0; bases outside the gene matches: 4. CDR3 length: 15 residues. Germline V CDR1 and CDR2: LNHNV, YYDKDF (reference sequence). CDR3 nucleotides: TGTGCCACCAGTCTCGGACAGGCAACTAATGAAAAACTGTTTTTT. It encodes CATSLGQATNEKLFF.

This clonotype was seen many times. The chain employs TRBV7-9 and TRBJ1-6, with TRBD1 matching 9 bases. V was pared by 1 base and J by 9 bases, with 4 bases of the junction left unmatched. Germline lookup yields CDR1 SEHNR and CDR2 FQNEAQ (reference sequence). The CDR3 sequence is 15 residues long. CDR3 DNA: TGTGCCAGCAGCTTAGGTGGACAGGGGATTTCACCCCTCCACTTT. This encodes CASSLGGQGISPLHF.

This clonotype has only a few counts. The CDR3 reads CASSPQRRSGNTIYF. The CDR3 DNA sequence: TGTGCCAGCAGCCCACAGAGACGCTCTGGAAACACCATATATTTT. The rearrangement uses TRBV12-3 or TRBV12-4 and TRBJ1-3; D is unresolved. V was clipped by 6 bases and J by 0 bases, with 12 bases between them. This CDR3 is 15 amino acids long.

This clonotype showed up many times. The rearrangement joins TRBV29-1 to TRBJ1-4; D not resolved. The CDR3 length is 13 residues. The V end lost 4 bases, the J end lost 1 base, and 7 bases lay between the germline ends. Germline CDR1 reads SQVTM; CDR2 reads ANQGSEA. The chain's CDR3 is CSVVSGTNEKLFF. DNA for the CDR3: TGCAGCGTTGTATCGGGAACTAATGAAAAACTGTTTTTT.

The chain is built from TRBV5-6 and TRBJ2-3; D may be TRBD1 (6 bases). This CDR3 spans 13 amino acids. V shed 3 bases and J shed 7 bases, with 12 bases lying between them. Germline V lookup: CDR1 SGHDT, CDR2 YYEEEE. CDR3 nucleotides: TGTGCCAGCAGCTCCCCGAGGGGGAATACGCAGTATTTT. As protein: CASSSPRGNTQYF.

This clonotype was seen many times. The chain has TRBV2 and TRBJ1-2; D might be TRBD1 (6 bases). Trimming left V 6 bases short and J 7 bases short, with 21 bases between. The length of the CDR3 is 15 residues. Germline V gene lookup returns CDR1 SNHLY and CDR2 FYNNEI. CDR3 amino acids: CASRTQGFGLFGYTF. In DNA, the CDR3 is TGTGCCAGCAGAACTCAGGGGTTTGGCCTATTTGGCTACACCTTC.

This clonotype was recorded a few times. This rearrangement joins TRBV5-1 to TRBJ2-1; D assignment may be TRBD1 or TRBD2 (5 bases each). Per germline, CDR1 SGHRS and CDR2 YFSETQ. This CDR3 comprises 16 residues. V lost 2 bases, J lost 0 bases, and 12 bases lay in between. The CDR3 nucleotides read TGCGCCAGCAGCTTTGGGGACCCTAGCTCCTACAATGAGCAGTTCTTC. Its translation: CASSFGDPSSYNEQFF.

There are many counts of this clonotype. The genes are TRBV12-3 or TRBV12-4 and TRBJ1-2; no reliable D call. Trimming pared 3 bases from V and 4 bases from J, leaving 9 bases between. There are 13 residues in the CDR3. The CDR3 sequence: CASSLSHLYGYTF. CDR3 nucleotides: TGTGCCAGCAGTTTGTCCCATCTCTATGGCTACACCTTC.

This clonotype was found a few times. The CDR3 region is CAWSGGGANVLTF. The CDR3 nucleotides are TGTGCCTGGTCAGGTGGTGGGGCCAACGTCCTGACTTTC. The rearrangement joins TRBV7-6 to TRBJ2-6; D gene ambiguous. The CDR3 contains 13 residues. Trimming shortened V by 11 bases and J by 3 bases, and 11 bases separated the two germline ends. Germline CDR1 SGHVS, CDR2 FNYEAQ.